Described below is a single T cell receptor beta chain sequence and its context. What it binds is not known. The CDR3 covers 16 residues. The germline CDR1 and CDR2 sequences are SQVTM and ANQGSEA. The data were obtained in a study of cytomegalovirus exposure and HLA in healthy donors. The primer mix had 60 Vbeta and 13 Jbeta primers. Only in-frame clones appear in the TCRdb table, and some are missing; sequencing was by immunoSEQ multiplex PCR. The sample gives around 90,000 clones, 82% of which show up once; approximately 3.9% is in the top ten. Study-level results: A later analysis found common viral pathogens apparently linked to several of the most significant clusters. Across donors, sequencing depth was assumed by presence/absence analyses to be roughly uniform.

This chain connects TRBV29-1 to TRBJ2-5; D perhaps matches TRBD2 (5 bases). The tail of the sequence fits TRBJ2-7 better, so the J call may be wrong. The sample was PBMCs. This clonotype was sampled from a man between 50 and 59 years old in good health and CMV-seronegative. This chain's CDR3 is CSGRLPRRRASYEQYF. In DNA form, the CDR3 reads TGCAGCGGGCGACTGCCCAGGAGGCGGGCCTCCTACGAGCAGTACTTC.